Shown below are 20 T cell receptor beta chains from a single sample sequenced in a study of post-analysis software for immune sequencing data. Study-wide findings and caveats: Relative to controls, patients had roughly five TRBV segments at higher frequency, with TRBV5-6, TRBV5-1 and TRBV20-1 among these.

These receptors' antigens are unknown. TCR beta cDNA libraries had unique molecular identifiers. TCRdb re-derived calls from the PCR reads in MiXCR, one entry per CDR3 protein. The sample holds roughly 800,000 distinct CDR3 sequences, roughly half seen once. The sequenced sample was blood. These receptors were obtained from a girl aged 10 to 17 with multiple sclerosis.

The V and J genes are TRBV6-2 or TRBV6-3 and TRBJ2-1; D might be TRBD1 (6 bases). Germline CDR1 reads MNHEY; CDR2 reads SVGEGT. The germline V and J ends were trimmed by 4 bases and 2 bases, with 15 bases remaining between them. The CDR3 contains 16 residues. CDR3 region: CASSSYSGVTYNEQFF. The CDR3 DNA follows: TGTGCCAGCAGTTCTTACTCAGGGGTGACCTACAATGAGCAGTTCTTC.

The genes are TRBV6-5 and TRBJ2-7; 9 bases fit TRBD1. CDR3 length equals 17 residues. Germline CDR1 MNHEY, CDR2 SVGAGI. V lost 2 bases, J lost 4 bases, and 12 bases stayed unmatched. DNA for the CDR3: TGTGCCAGCAGTTACGCCTACCCGGGACAGGGAGGGTACGAGCAGTACTTC. Protein sequence: CASSYAYPGQGGYEQYF.

This clonotype turned up a few times. The gene calls are TRBV5-1 and TRBJ2-1, with D unclear. The V gene lost 1 base and the J gene lost 0 bases, with 11 bases spanning the gap. The CDR3 spans 16 residues. The germline V gene encodes CDR1 SGHRS and CDR2 YFSETQ. The CDR3 is CASSLTWVDSYNEQFF. In nucleotides, the CDR3 is TGCGCCAGCAGCTTGACATGGGTAGACTCCTACAATGAGCAGTTCTTC.

This clonotype was counted between two and nine times. CDR3 sequence reads: CSGGQDYEQYF. CDR3 sequence (DNA): TGCAGCGGGGGACAGGACTACGAGCAGTACTTC. The J gene is TRBJ2-7, the V gene TRBV29-1; 8 bases are shared with TRBD1. CDR3 length: 11 residues. In germline, CDR1 is SQVTM, CDR2 ANQGSEA. The junction had 2 bases not matched to a gene; V was cut back by 7 bases and J by 3 bases.

The chain employs TRBV5-1 and TRBJ1-2; D not resolved. Germline CDR1 reads SGHRS; CDR2 reads YFSETQ. The ends were cut back, 0 bases at V and 8 bases at J, with 11 bases in the middle. The CDR3 covers 13 residues. CDR3 coding DNA: TGCGCCAGCAGCTTGGGGCTGGGAGACGGCTACACCTTC. Protein sequence: CASSLGLGDGYTF.

This chain uses TRBV4-1 with TRBJ1-4; 7 nucleotides agree with TRBD1. V gave up 4 bases and J gave up 10 bases; unmatched junction bases: 12. The CDR3 length is 15 residues. Per germline, CDR1 MGHRA and CDR2 YSYEKL. Here the CDR3 DNA reads TGCGCCAGCAGCCCCCCGGGACAGAGTGTCGGAAAACTGTTTTTT. Translated: CASSPPGQSVGKLFF.

The chain joins TRBV4-1 to TRBJ2-1; D might be TRBD2 (5 bases). Germline V CDR1 and CDR2: MGHRA, YSYEKL. V was pared by 0 bases and J by 1 base, with 13 bases between. This CDR3 comprises 17 residues. CDR3 DNA sequence: TGCGCCAGCAGCCAAGACGGACTTCTAGTATCCTACAATGAGCAGTTCTTC. Translated: CASSQDGLLVSYNEQFF.

This clonotype was seen a few times. This CDR3 reads CASSSDREETQYF. The CDR3 DNA follows: TGTGCCAGCAGCTCGGACAGGGAGGAGACCCAGTACTTC. The chain links TRBV7-3 to TRBJ2-7, with 8 bases lining up with TRBD1. The closer fit of TRBJ2-5 to the DNA end suggests the J call may be wrong. Germline V gene sequence: CDR1 SGHTA, CDR2 FQGTGA. The CDR3 covers 13 residues.

This chain connects TRBV7-9 to TRBJ2-7, with D possibly called TRBD1 or TRBD2 (5 bases each). The CDR3 is 17 residues long. V lost 4 bases and J lost 3, with 22 bases in between. Germline V gene sequence: CDR1 SEHNR, CDR2 FQNEAQ (reference sequence). CDR3 in DNA: TGTGCCAGCAGCTCGCGCCCGCCCGGGACGACCCTCTACGAGCAGTACTTC. Residues: CASSSRPPGTTLYEQYF.

The CDR3 region is CATSWRGSGDSPLHF. CDR3 DNA sequence: TGTGCCACCAGCTGGAGGGGGTCCGGGGATTCACCCCTCCACTTT. This chain uses TRBV15 with TRBJ1-6; D possibly corresponds to TRBD1 (6 bases). Germline V gives CDR1 LNHNV, CDR2 YYDKDF (reference sequence). CDR3 length equals 15 residues. V was cut by 5 bases and J by 8 bases, with 16 bases left in between.

This clonotype was recorded a few times. The gene calls are TRBV7-2 and TRBJ2-3; no definite D call. This CDR3 comprises 14 residues. V was pared by 5 bases and J by 7 bases, with 16 bases between. Germline lookup yields CDR1 SGHTA and CDR2 FQGNSA. This CDR3 reads CASSPVPGSNTQYF. The CDR3 region has the DNA TGTGCCAGCAGCCCGGTCCCCGGCTCGAATACGCAGTATTTT.

V and J are TRBV12-3 or TRBV12-4 and TRBJ2-5; 11 nucleotides agree with TRBD2. CDR3 length: 15 amino acids. J lost 0 bases, V lost 7 bases, and 4 bases had no gene match. The CDR3 sequence is CASTPTSGNQETQYF. The CDR3 nucleotides read TGTGCCAGCACCCCGACTAGCGGGAACCAAGAGACCCAGTACTTC.

In regard to this clonotype: The germline gene is not matched at one end of the junction; a read error may be the cause. The chain is built from TRBV5-1 and TRBJ2-1, with D maybe TRBD2 (5 bases). Judging by the DNA end, TRBJ2-7 fits better; the J call may be wrong. Germline V lookup: CDR1 SGHRS, CDR2 YFSETQ. The CDR3 sequence is 15 residues long. The CDR3 protein is CANSLVASSYNEQYF. CDR3 nucleotide sequence: TGCGCCAACAGCTTGGTAGCGTCCTCCTACAATGAGCAGTACTTC.

DNA of the CDR3: TGTGCCAGCAGTTACCCAGGGGGAGGAGATGAGCAGTTCTTC. Its protein product is CASSYPGGGDEQFF. The chain couples TRBV12-3 or TRBV12-4 to TRBJ2-1; a possible D gene is TRBD1 (7 bases). V shed 4 bases and J shed 8 bases, with 15 bases lying between them. The CDR3 consists of 14 residues.

The V call is TRBV6-4, the J call TRBJ2-6; 7 nucleotides match TRBD2. Germline lookup yields CDR1 MRHNA and CDR2 SNTAGT. The CDR3 extends over 15 amino acids. V lost 4 bases to trimming and J lost 2 bases; unmatched junction nucleotides: 2. The CDR3 DNA follows: TGTGCCAGCAGTGTTACTAGCGCTGGGGCCAACGTCCTGACTTTC. Its translation is CASSVTSAGANVLTF.

In this sample, this clonotype turned up once. The DNA of the CDR3 is TGCGCCAGCAGCTTTTCCCCACCGGGACAGGGGATGAACACTGAAGCTTTCTTT. Its protein product is CASSFSPPGQGMNTEAFF. This rearrangement joins TRBV5-1 to TRBJ1-1; TRBD1 matches at 10 bases. CDR1 and CDR2 from the germline V gene are SGHRS and YFSETQ. Trimming cost V 2 bases and J 0 bases; bases outside gene matches: 10. There are 18 residues in the CDR3.

The rearrangement uses TRBV11-2 and TRBJ2-3; D gene ambiguous. Germline values: CDR1 SGHAT, CDR2 FQNNGV. The CDR3 extends over 16 amino acids. V was trimmed by 2 bases and J by 0 bases, leaving 12 bases between them. CDR3 DNA: TGTGCCAGCAGCTTAAGGGTTAGACTTAGCACAGATACGCAGTATTTT. Translated: CASSLRVRLSTDTQYF.

This clonotype was counted between two and nine times. The chain carries TRBV13 and TRBJ1-1, with D unclear. CDR3 length: 13 residues. The germline gives CDR1 PRHDT, CDR2 FYEKMQ (reference sequence). The V end lost 3 bases, the J end lost 7 bases, and 12 bases lay between the germline ends. CDR3 residues: CASSFQLRVEAFF. In DNA, the CDR3 is TGTGCCAGCAGCTTCCAGCTCCGGGTTGAAGCTTTCTTT.

The DNA for the CDR3 is TGCAGCGTTGTGGGGTTGACTAGCGGGAAACGGTCCGAGCAGTACTTC. Protein product: CSVVGLTSGKRSEQYF. The chain joins TRBV29-1 to TRBJ2-7, with TRBD2 matching over 11 bases. V lost 4 bases, J lost 6 bases, and 14 bases stayed unmatched. This CDR3 region has 16 residues. Germline V CDR1 and CDR2: SQVTM, ANQGSEA.

The chain recombines TRBV7-6 with TRBJ2-3, with a possible D match to TRBD1 (6 bases). CDR1 and CDR2 (germline): SGHVS, FNYEAQ. This CDR3 is built from 17 residues. V lost 4 bases and J lost 0, with 17 bases in between. CDR3 sequence (DNA): TGTGCCAGCAGCTCCTGGAATGCGGACAGTAGCACAGATACGCAGTATTTT. This codes for CASSSWNADSSTDTQYF.